Each of the 4 T cell receptor beta chains below was sequenced from the same sample in a study of cytomegalovirus exposure and HLA in healthy donors. The PCR made use of 60 Vbeta and 13 Jbeta primers. The table came from immunoSEQ multiplex PCR; TCRdb's copy has only in-frame clones and leaves some out. The table has about 110,000 clones, roughly 68% seen once. Sample: PBMCs. The source of these receptors is a woman younger than 45 in good health and CMV-seronegative.

This clone was recorded a few times. The V and J genes are TRBV4-1 and TRBJ1-5; D perhaps matches TRBD1 (6 bases). This CDR3 is 14 amino acids long. Germline CDR1 is MGHRA and CDR2 is YSYEKL. Between the trimmed V and J ends, which lost 1 base and 2 bases, there was a span of 6 bases. This CDR3 is CASSQGTGNQPQHF. Written as DNA, the CDR3 is TGCGCCAGCAGCCAAGGGACAGGCAATCAGCCCCAGCATTTT.

The chain uses TRBV5-1 and TRBJ2-1, with D possibly matching TRBD1 (5 bases). Germline CDR1 and CDR2: SGHRS and YFSETQ. The CDR3 sequence is 15 residues long. V was cut by 2 bases and J by 4 bases, with 13 bases left in between. DNA of the CDR3: TGCGCCAGCAGCTTAGACAGCTACAGGTACAATGAGCAGTTCTTC. Protein sequence: CASSLDSYRYNEQFF.

CDR3 bases: TGTGCCAGCAGCTGGACAGGGCTGAACACTGAAGCTTTCTTT. This sequence encodes CASSWTGLNTEAFF. The chain joins TRBV5-6 to TRBJ1-1; TRBD1 agrees at 8 bases. The J segment lost 0 bases and the V segment lost 3 bases, leaving 1 base of the junction unmatched. The CDR3 is made up of 14 amino acids. Germline loops: CDR1 SGHDT, CDR2 YYEEEE.

This clone was seen a handful of times. In DNA form, the CDR3 reads TGCGCCAGCAGCTGGGGACTAGCGGGAGATGAGAACATTCAGTACTTC. Amino acids: CASSWGLAGDENIQYF. V gene TRBV5-1 combines with J gene TRBJ2-4, with TRBD2 matching 14 bases. The trim removed 3 bases at V and 7 bases at J, leaving 6 bases unmatched. Germline-derived CDR1 and CDR2 are SGHRS and YFSETQ. The CDR3 is made up of 16 amino acids.